Detailed here is one TCR beta chain. This clonotype was detected many times. No cognate antigen has been identified for it. Base-call qualities are not available, and no considerably larger clone is one nucleotide away. These data are taken from a study of blood T cells in healthy people across ages (dated by TCRdb to the mid-2010s). With respect to the entire study: Template switching captured roughly one uniquely barcoded TCR beta cDNA molecule per two T cells in model experiments. The study measured age-related changes in TCR beta repertoire diversity using deep sequencing normalized with unique cDNA molecular identifiers. Four age groups were formed from the donors: young (average 16 years), middle-aged (around 40), aged (over 55) and long-lived (approximately 80). To avoid experimental bias, donors of different ages were randomly spread across the sequencing lanes. Using the same blood draw, the study looked at two additional independent replicas of 1 million unique cDNA reads for two donors, one aged 18 to 30 and the other aged 80 or older. The paper's findings and limits, for the study overall: The long-lived group showed more naive CD4+ T cells, fewer expanded clones and increased TCR diversity than the aged group, suggesting age selection. Observed TCR beta diversity correlated strongly with the percentage of naive T cells measured by flow cytometry. Because the CMV infection status of the donors was unknown, age-related changes in expanded clonotypes may potentially have been confounded. Conclusive comparison of naive and antigen-experienced compartments was prevented by the profiling of bulk unsorted PBMCs. Observed TCR beta diversity per million T cells fell roughly linearly with age, and a significant reduction was already apparent by age roughly 40. Estimates of total diversity based on one million sequenced T cells were regarded as lower bounds and as underestimates.

Library creation used 5' RACE. TCRdb lists the instrument as Illumina HiSeq 2500. A second PCR of about 6 to 12 cycles was run with a J-beta primer mix and a sample-barcoded 5' primer. A template-switch 5' adaptor carrying 12 random nucleotides introduced a unique molecular identifier onto each TCR beta cDNA molecule. Each sample yielded at least 2.5 million CDR3-containing paired-end reads. First-strand cDNA was synthesized from all RNA with the Mint cDNA synthesis kit, primed by a TRBC-specific oligonucleotide. Following uracil-DNA glycosylase treatment, a first 18-cycle PCR with universal primers M1SS and BC2_uni_R was performed on all cDNA. Regarding the original processing steps: Normalization of each sample was performed by random selection of 1 million high-quality reads, each carrying a distinct molecular identifier. Instead of being binned into consensus sequences, reads with shared molecular identifiers were discarded. CDR3 identification, clonotype clustering and error correction used MiTCR with a Q25 quality threshold and the strictest error-elimination algorithm. A nonparametric unseen species model with Euler transformation was used to estimate a lower bound on total TCR beta diversity. Through fastp at Q25 and MiXCR, TCRdb rebuilt clones from the public reads, retaining in-frame beta chains. Under each unique CDR3 protein, matching rows form one entry showing the most common genes and DNA. The V and J calls, along with clone size, are taken from TCRdb and not from the paper's own processing. The sample table records approximately 770,000 distinct CDR3 sequences; roughly 50% of these occur just once. About 20% of the sample goes to the ten largest clones.

CDR1 and CDR2 are read off the germline V gene as SGHRS and YFSETQ. The junction carries 19 bases between V and J, which are trimmed by 8 bases and 4 bases respectively. From the cysteine through the phenylalanine, the CDR3 covers 15 amino acids. Only CDR3 DNA is held: 45 bases, read in frame from base 1. The donors were 40 or so Caucasian individuals from Russia, aged roughly 6 to 100 years, who were systemically healthy. Each donor gave around 9.9 milliliters of peripheral blood, collected into EDTA-treated Vacutainer tubes. Ficoll-Paque density-gradient centrifugation was used to isolate PBMCs, with at least 7 million per sample. Trizol reagent was used to extract total RNA from the PBMCs, yielding at least 5 micrograms per sample. For every donor, an aliquot of PBMCs went through flow cytometry to measure the percentages of naive CD45RAhigh/CD27high T cells.

Sequenced input: blood. This chain joins TRBV5-1 to TRBJ2-1; TRBD2 is perhaps the D gene, given 5 matching bases. The TCR comes from a man aged 25 to 40 in good health. The nucleotides are TGCGCCAGAACCTCTAGCCCCGGTTCGTACAATGAGCAGTTCTTC. It is translated as CARTSSPGSYNEQFF. The full variable domain, completed from the reference TRBV5-1 and TRBJ2-1 proteins outside the CDR3, reads KAGVTQTPRYLIKTRGQQVTLSCSPISGHRSVSWYQQTPGQGLQFLFEYFSETQRNKGNFPGRFSGRQFSNSRSEMNVSTLELGDSALYLCARTSSPGSYNEQFFGPGTRLTVL.